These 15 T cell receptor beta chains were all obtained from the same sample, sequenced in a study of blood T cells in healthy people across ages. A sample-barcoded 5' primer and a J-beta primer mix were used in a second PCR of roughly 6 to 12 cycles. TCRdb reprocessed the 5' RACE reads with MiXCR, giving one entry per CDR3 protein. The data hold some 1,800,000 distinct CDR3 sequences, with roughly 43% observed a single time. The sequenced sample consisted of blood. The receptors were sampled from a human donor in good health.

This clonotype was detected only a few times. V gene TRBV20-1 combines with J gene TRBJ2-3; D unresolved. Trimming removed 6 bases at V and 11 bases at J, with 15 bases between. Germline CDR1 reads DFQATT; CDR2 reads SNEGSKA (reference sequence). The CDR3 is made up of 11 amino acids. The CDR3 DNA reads TGCAGTGCCTCGTGGGCGTCAAAGCAGTATTTT. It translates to CSASWASKQYF.

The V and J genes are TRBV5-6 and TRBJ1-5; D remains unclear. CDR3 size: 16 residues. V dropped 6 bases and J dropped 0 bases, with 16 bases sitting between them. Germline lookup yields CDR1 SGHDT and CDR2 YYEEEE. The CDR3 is CASIIRNQNSNQPQHF. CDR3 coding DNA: TGTGCCAGCATCATCCGGAACCAGAATAGCAATCAGCCCCAGCATTTT.

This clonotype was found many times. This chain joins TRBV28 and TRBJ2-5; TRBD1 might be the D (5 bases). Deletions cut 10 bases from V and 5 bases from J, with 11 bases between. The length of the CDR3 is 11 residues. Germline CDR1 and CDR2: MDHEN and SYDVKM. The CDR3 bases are TGTGCCACCGGTAACAGGGAGACCCAGTACTTC. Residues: CATGNRETQYF.

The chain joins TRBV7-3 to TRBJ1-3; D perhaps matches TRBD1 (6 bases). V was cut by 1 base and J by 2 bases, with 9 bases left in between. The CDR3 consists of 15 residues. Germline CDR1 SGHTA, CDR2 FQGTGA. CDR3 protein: CASSLIGGPGNTIYF. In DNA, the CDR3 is TGTGCCAGCAGCTTAATAGGGGGGCCTGGAAACACCATATATTTT.

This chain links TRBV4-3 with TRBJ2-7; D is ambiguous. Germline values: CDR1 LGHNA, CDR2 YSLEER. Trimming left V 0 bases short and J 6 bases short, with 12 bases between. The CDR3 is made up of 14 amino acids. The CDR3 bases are TGCGCCAGCAGCCAAGATCTAAACGAACTCGAGCAGTACTTC. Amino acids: CASSQDLNELEQYF.

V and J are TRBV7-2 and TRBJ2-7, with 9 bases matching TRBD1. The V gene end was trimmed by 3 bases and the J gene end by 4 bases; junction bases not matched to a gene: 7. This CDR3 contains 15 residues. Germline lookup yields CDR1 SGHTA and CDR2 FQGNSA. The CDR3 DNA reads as TGTGCCAGCAGCTTCGGGACAGGGTCGTTTTACGAGCAGTACTTC. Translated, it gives CASSFGTGSFYEQYF. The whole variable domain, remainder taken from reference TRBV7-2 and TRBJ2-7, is GAGVSQSPSNKVTEKGKDVELRCDPISGHTALYWYRQSLGQGLEFLIYFQGNSAPDKSGLPSDRFSAERTGGSVSTLTIQRTQQEDSAVYLCASSFGTGSFYEQYFGPGTRLTVT.

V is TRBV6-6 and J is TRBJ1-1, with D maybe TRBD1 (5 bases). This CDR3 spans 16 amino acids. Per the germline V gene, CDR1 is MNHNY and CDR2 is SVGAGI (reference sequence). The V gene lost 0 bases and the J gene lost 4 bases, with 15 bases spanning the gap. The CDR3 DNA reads TGTGCCAGCAGTTACTCAGGAGTGCCGAGGGGCACTGAAGCTTTCTTT. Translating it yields CASSYSGVPRGTEAFF.

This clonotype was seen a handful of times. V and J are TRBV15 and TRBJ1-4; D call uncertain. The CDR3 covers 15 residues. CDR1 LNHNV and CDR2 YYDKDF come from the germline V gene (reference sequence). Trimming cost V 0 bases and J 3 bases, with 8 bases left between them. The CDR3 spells CATSRDSISNEKLFF. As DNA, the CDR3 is TGTGCCACCAGCAGAGATTCCATATCTAATGAAAAACTGTTTTTT.

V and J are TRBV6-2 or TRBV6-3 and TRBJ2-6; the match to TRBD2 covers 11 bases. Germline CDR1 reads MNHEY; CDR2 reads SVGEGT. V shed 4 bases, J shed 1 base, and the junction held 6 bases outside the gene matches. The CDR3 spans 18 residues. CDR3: CASSSGSGGASGANVLTF. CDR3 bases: TGTGCCAGCAGTTCCGGTAGCGGGGGGGCTTCTGGGGCCAACGTCCTGACTTTC.

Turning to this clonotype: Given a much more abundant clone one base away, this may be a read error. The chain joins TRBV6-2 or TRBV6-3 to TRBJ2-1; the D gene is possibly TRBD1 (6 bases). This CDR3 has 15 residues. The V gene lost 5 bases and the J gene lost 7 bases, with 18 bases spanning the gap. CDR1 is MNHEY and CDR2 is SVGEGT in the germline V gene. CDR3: CASSPGQRASNEQFF. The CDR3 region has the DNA TGTGCCAGCAGTCCCGGACAGAGGGCGAGTAATGAGCAGTTCTTC.

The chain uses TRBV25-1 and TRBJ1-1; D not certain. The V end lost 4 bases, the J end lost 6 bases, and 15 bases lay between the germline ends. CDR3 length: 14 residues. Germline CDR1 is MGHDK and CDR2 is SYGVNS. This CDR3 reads CASSGAGGKAEAFF. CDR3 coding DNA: TGTGCCAGCAGTGGGGCCGGCGGGAAGGCTGAAGCTTTCTTT. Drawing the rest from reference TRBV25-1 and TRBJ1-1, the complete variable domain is EADIYQTPRYLVIGTGKKITLECSQTMGHDKMYWYQQDPGMELHLIHYSYGVNSTEKGDLSSESTVSRIRTEHFPLTLESARPSHTSQYLCASSGAGGKAEAFFGQGTRLTVV.

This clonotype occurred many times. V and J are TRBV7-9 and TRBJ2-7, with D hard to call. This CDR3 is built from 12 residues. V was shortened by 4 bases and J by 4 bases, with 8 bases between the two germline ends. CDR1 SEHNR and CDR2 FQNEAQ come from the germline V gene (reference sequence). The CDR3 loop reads CASSSQAYEQYF. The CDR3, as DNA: TGTGCCAGCAGCTCCCAGGCTTACGAGCAGTACTTC.

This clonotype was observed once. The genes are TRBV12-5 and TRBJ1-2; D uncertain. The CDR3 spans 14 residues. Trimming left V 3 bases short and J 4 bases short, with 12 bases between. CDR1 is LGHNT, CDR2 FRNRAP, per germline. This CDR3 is CASGFYDGSYGYTF. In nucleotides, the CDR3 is TGTGCTAGTGGTTTTTACGACGGGAGCTATGGCTACACCTTC.

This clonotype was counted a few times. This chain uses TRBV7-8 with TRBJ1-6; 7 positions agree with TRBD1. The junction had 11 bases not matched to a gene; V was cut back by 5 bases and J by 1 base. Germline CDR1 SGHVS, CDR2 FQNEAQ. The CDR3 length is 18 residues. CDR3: CASSPGQGVESYNSPLHF. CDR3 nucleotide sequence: TGTGCCAGCAGCCCAGGCCAGGGGGTTGAATCCTATAATTCACCCCTCCACTTT.

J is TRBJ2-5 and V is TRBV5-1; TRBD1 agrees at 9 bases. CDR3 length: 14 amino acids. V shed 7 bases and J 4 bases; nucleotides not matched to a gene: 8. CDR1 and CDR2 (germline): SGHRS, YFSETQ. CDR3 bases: TGCGCCAGCGCCCCTGGACAGGGGCGAGAGACCCAGTACTTC. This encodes CASAPGQGRETQYF. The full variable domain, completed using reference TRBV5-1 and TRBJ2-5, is KAGVTQTPRYLIKTRGQQVTLSCSPISGHRSVSWYQQTPGQGLQFLFEYFSETQRNKGNFPGRFSGRQFSNSRSEMNVSTLELGDSALYLCASAPGQGRETQYFGPGTRLLVL.